These 21 T cell receptor beta chains were all obtained from the same sample, sequenced in a study of blood T cell repertoires in COVID-19. Produced via immunoSEQ multiplex PCR; TCRdb's table is partial and in-frame only. The sample includes about 160,000 clones, roughly 80% of them seen just once. The sequenced sample was PBMCs or T cells enriched from blood (not recorded which). Receptors originate from a man aged 50 to 59 who had recovered from COVID-19.

This chain links TRBV19 with TRBJ1-5; the match to TRBD1 covers 8 bases. CDR3 size: 14 residues. The germline V gene encodes CDR1 LNHDA and CDR2 SQIVND (reference sequence). V was pared by 7 bases and J by 5 bases, with 7 bases of the junction left unmatched. The chain's CDR3 is CASTLTGGYQPQHF. The DNA of the CDR3 is TGTGCCAGTACTTTAACAGGGGGATATCAGCCCCAGCATTTT.

This chain joins TRBV2 and TRBJ2-1, with D perhaps TRBD2 (5 bases). The CDR3 consists of 14 residues. V dropped 0 bases and J dropped 10 bases, with 13 bases sitting between them. Germline CDR1 SNHLY, CDR2 FYNNEI. The CDR3 protein is CASSEARGRDEQFF. CDR3 DNA: TGTGCCAGCAGTGAAGCGAGAGGGAGAGACGAGCAGTTCTTC. The complete variable domain, with remaining parts taken from reference TRBV2 and TRBJ2-1, reads EPEVTQTPSHQVTQMGQEVILRCVPISNHLYFYWYRQILGQKVEFLVSFYNNEISEKSEIFDDQFSVERPDGSNFTLKIRSTKLEDSAMYFCASSEARGRDEQFFGPGTRLTVL.

The chain employs TRBV5-4 and TRBJ1-3; TRBD1 aligns across 7 bases. The CDR3 extends over 17 amino acids. V gave up 4 bases and J gave up 2 bases; unmatched junction bases: 12. The germline CDR1 and CDR2 sequences are SGHNT and YYREEE (reference sequence). In DNA, the CDR3 is TGTGCCAGCAGCCCCCAAGGGACAGCGACTCCTGGAAACACCATATATTTT. Translating gives CASSPQGTATPGNTIYF.

This clone was seen more than once but under ten times. This chain uses TRBV12-5 with TRBJ2-1, with D possibly being TRBD1 (6 bases). Trimming pared 7 bases from V and 1 base from J, leaving 11 bases between. The CDR3 is made up of 14 amino acids. The germline V gene has CDR1 LGHNT and CDR2 FRNRAP. The chain's CDR3 is CASEQGGSYNEQFF. The CDR3 bases are TGTGCTAGTGAACAGGGTGGGTCCTACAATGAGCAGTTCTTC.

The rearrangement uses TRBV2 and TRBJ1-3; 7 bases map to TRBD1. V was pared by 5 bases and J by 0 bases, with 10 bases of the junction left unmatched. The germline gives CDR1 SNHLY, CDR2 FYNNEI. The CDR3 is 17 amino acids. The CDR3 bases are TGTGCCAGCAGTTCTCGCCGGACAGGCCTCTCTGGAAACACCATATATTTT. It yields the protein CASSSRRTGLSGNTIYF. The full variable domain, completed using reference TRBV2 and TRBJ1-3, is EPEVTQTPSHQVTQMGQEVILRCVPISNHLYFYWYRQILGQKVEFLVSFYNNEISEKSEIFDDQFSVERPDGSNFTLKIRSTKLEDSAMYFCASSSRRTGLSGNTIYFGEGSWLTVV.

This clone has a single count. The rearrangement joins TRBV6-5 to TRBJ2-5, with a possible D match to TRBD1 (6 bases). CDR1 MNHEY and CDR2 SVGAGI come from the germline V gene. The V and J ends lost 6 bases and 3 bases respectively, with 11 bases between them. The CDR3 has 13 residues. CDR3 loop: CASSLNREETQYF. As DNA, the CDR3 is TGTGCCAGCAGCTTAAACAGGGAAGAGACCCAGTACTTC.

This chain uses TRBV7-2 with TRBJ2-5; the D gene is possibly TRBD2 (6 bases). V shed 3 bases and J shed 2 bases, with 13 bases lying between them. CDR3 length: 15 amino acids. CDR1 is SGHTA and CDR2 is FQGNSA in the germline V gene. CDR3 coding DNA: TGTGCCAGCAGCTTGGCCCCAGCGGGTCAAGAGACCCAGTACTTC. This encodes CASSLAPAGQETQYF.

The chain employs TRBV7-2 and TRBJ2-7, with D uncertain. CDR1 and CDR2 (germline): SGHTA, FQGNSA. The CDR3 sequence is 11 residues long. Trimming stripped 5 bases from V and 4 bases from J, with 6 bases between. The CDR3 spells CASSIRYEQYF. Here the CDR3 DNA reads TGTGCCAGCAGCATCAGATACGAGCAGTACTTC.

The chain employs TRBV19 and TRBJ2-7; TRBD2 might be the D (6 bases). CDR1 and CDR2 (germline): LNHDA, SQIVND (reference sequence). V was clipped by 1 base and J by 5 bases, with 12 bases between them. CDR3 length: 14 amino acids. Here the CDR3 reads CASSIGGGAHEQYF. The CDR3 DNA follows: TGTGCCAGTAGTATAGGAGGCGGGGCCCACGAGCAGTACTTC.

The count of this clone is one. The DNA of the CDR3 is TGTGCCAGCAGCTTAGACAGTGCCTTAAACCAGCCCCAGCATTTT. It encodes CASSLDSALNQPQHF. The chain couples TRBV7-2 to TRBJ1-5, with D unresolved. This CDR3 region has 15 residues. Germline CDR1 is SGHTA and CDR2 is FQGNSA. V lost 1 base, J lost 7 bases, and 14 bases lay in between.

The CDR3, as DNA: TGTGCCAGCAGTAGCGCCGGGACAGGGGGTAATGAAGCTTTCTTT. It codes for CASSSAGTGGNEAFF. The V and J genes are TRBV6-5 and TRBJ1-1, with 11 nucleotides matching TRBD1. The CDR3 is 15 residues long. V lost 5 bases to trimming and J lost 7 bases; unmatched junction nucleotides: 9. Germline V CDR1 and CDR2: MNHEY, SVGAGI.

This clone came up a few times. The V and J genes are TRBV5-8 and TRBJ1-5, with a possible D match to TRBD1 (6 bases). Germline V gene lookup returns CDR1 SGHTS and CDR2 YDEGEE. The CDR3 has 14 amino acids. The V and J ends lost 4 bases and 2 bases respectively, with 10 bases between them. Here the CDR3 reads CASSHRAGNQPQHF. CDR3 in DNA: TGTGCCAGCAGCCACAGGGCCGGCAATCAGCCCCAGCATTTT.

V gene TRBV7-3 combines with J gene TRBJ1-1; D not resolved. Germline CDR1 is SGHTA and CDR2 is FQGTGA. CDR3 length: 16 amino acids. The V end was cut by 2 bases, the J end by 2 bases, with 15 bases between. The CDR3 DNA is TGTGCCAGCAGCTTAGGGCAGGCCCCTGGAAACACTGAAGCTTTCTTT. Amino acids: CASSLGQAPGNTEAFF.

DNA for the CDR3: TGTGCCAGCAGCGCCGGGAAGTGGAGCGAGCAGTACTTC. Translation gives CASSAGKWSEQYF. The V and J genes are TRBV7-3 and TRBJ2-7; tentative D call: TRBD2 (5 bases). CDR3 length: 13 amino acids. The germline gives CDR1 SGHTA, CDR2 FQGTGA. The germline V and J ends were trimmed by 5 bases and 6 bases, with 14 bases remaining between them.

V is TRBV3-1 (or the pseudogene TRBV3-2) and J is TRBJ2-3, with D perhaps matching TRBD2 (5 bases). Germline V lookup: CDR1 LGHDT, CDR2 YNNKEL (reference sequence). Trimming removed 4 bases from V and 2 bases from J, with 10 bases in between. The CDR3 consists of 14 residues. Written as DNA, the CDR3 is TGTGCCAGCAGCCTGGAGGCCGACACAGATACGCAGTATTTT. It codes for CASSLEADTDTQYF.

The chain recombines TRBV20-1 with TRBJ2-1, with D possibly TRBD1 on 6 matching bases. The CDR3 extends over 11 amino acids. CDR1 and CDR2 (germline): DFQATT, SNEGSKA (reference sequence). V was pared by 0 bases and J by 12 bases, with 9 bases between. The CDR3 is CSARDETGQFF. CDR3 DNA sequence: TGCAGTGCTAGAGATGAGACAGGGCAGTTCTTC.

The gene calls are TRBV12-5 and TRBJ1-5, with D perhaps TRBD1 (5 bases). V was clipped by 6 bases and J by 0 bases, with 21 bases between them. Germline V gene lookup returns CDR1 LGHNT and CDR2 FRNRAP. This CDR3 has 18 amino acids. As DNA, the CDR3 is TGTGCTAGTGGCACTACAGCGGGACCATCGTATAGCAATCAGCCCCAGCATTTT. It translates to CASGTTAGPSYSNQPQHF.

V is TRBV2 and J is TRBJ1-5, with 10 bases identical to TRBD1. V was pared by 6 bases and J by 0 bases, with 2 bases of the junction left unmatched. There are 15 residues in the CDR3. Germline V lookup: CDR1 SNHLY, CDR2 FYNNEI. The CDR3 loop is CASRGQGVSNQPQHF. The CDR3 nucleotides are TGTGCCAGCAGAGGACAGGGGGTTAGCAATCAGCCCCAGCATTTT. Complete variable domain (other parts from reference TRBV2 and TRBJ1-5): EPEVTQTPSHQVTQMGQEVILRCVPISNHLYFYWYRQILGQKVEFLVSFYNNEISEKSEIFDDQFSVERPDGSNFTLKIRSTKLEDSAMYFCASRGQGVSNQPQHFGDGTRLSIL.

This chain connects TRBV3-1 (or the pseudogene TRBV3-2) to TRBJ1-2, with 8 bases matching TRBD1. Looked up from germline, CDR1 is LGHDT and CDR2 is YNNKEL (reference sequence). V shed 1 base, J shed 7 bases, and the junction held 5 bases outside the gene matches. This CDR3 is 14 amino acids long. DNA of the CDR3: TGTGCCAGCAGCCAAGCACAGGGGGTCGTTGGCTACACCTTC. It codes for CASSQAQGVVGYTF.

This sequence joins TRBV25-1 and TRBJ1-3; D remains ambiguous. The germline gives CDR1 MGHDK, CDR2 SYGVNS. V gave up 0 bases and J gave up 2 bases, with 17 bases separating them. The CDR3 runs to 18 residues. This CDR3 is CASSEYSSRGRTGNTIYF. CDR3 bases: TGTGCCAGCAGTGAATACTCTTCTCGGGGTAGGACTGGAAACACCATATATTTT.

Notes on this clone: Sequence at one end of the junction differs from germline and may be a read error. The chain couples TRBV2 to TRBJ1-1; unclear D gene. Germline CDR1 SNHLY, CDR2 FYNNEI. The CDR3 loop spans 11 amino acids. CDR3 coding DNA: TGTGCCAGCAGGGAAGGTAGTGAAGCTTTCTTT. Translation gives CASREGSEAFF.